Each of the 8 T cell receptor beta chains below was sequenced from the same sample in a study of shared clonotypes between healthy human individuals (dated by TCRdb to the early 2020s). Library construction relied on the immunoSEQ multiplex PCR assay. TCRdb provides this immuneACCESS table in a form limited to in-frame rearrangements. Some clones are lacking; in checked studies, under half of them reflect an unresolved V gene, and why the rest are absent is not known. In all, the sample holds about 690,000 clones, and 80% to 95% of those were seen once. The ten largest clones take up about a third of the sample. The sequencing sample was made of memory CD8+ T cells from PBMCs. This specimen's cell subset or site label, interpreted: CD45RO+ cells pooled with CCR7-negative TemRA cells. These receptor sequences come from a man aged 18 to 29 in good health. Some clones in this sample may be carry-over from other donors' samples.

The rearrangement joins TRBV29-1 to TRBJ2-3, with unresolved D. The CDR3 has 14 residues. CDR1 and CDR2 from the germline V gene are SQVTM and ANQGSEA. The V and J ends lost 0 bases and 5 bases respectively, with 12 bases between them. In nucleotides, the CDR3 is TGCAGCGTTGAAGATCGTCGAACGGAAGATACGCAGTATTTT. This codes for CSVEDRRTEDTQYF.

The CDR3 loop is CSVRERELYEQFF. The DNA of the CDR3 is TGCAGCGTTCGAGAGCGGGAGCTCTATGAGCAGTTCTTC. The chain carries TRBV29-1 and TRBJ2-1, with 8 bases lining up with TRBD2. The CDR3 has 13 residues. CDR1 and CDR2 (germline): SQVTM, ANQGSEA. V was pared by 5 bases and J by 8 bases, with 8 bases of the junction left unmatched.

The chain has TRBV27 and TRBJ1-4; D call uncertain. The germline gives CDR1 MNHEY, CDR2 SMNVEV (reference sequence). Trimming took off 5 bases at V and 4 bases at J, with 14 bases between the two ends. The CDR3 is made up of 15 amino acids. The CDR3 bases are TGTGCCAGCAGTACCACCCGAACCCTTAATGAAAAACTGTTTTTT. This translates into CASSTTRTLNEKLFF. The full variable domain, in which reference TRBV27 and TRBJ1-4 provide the parts outside the CDR3, is EAQVTQNPRYLITVTGKKLTVTCSQNMNHEYMSWYRQDPGLGLRQIYYSMNVEVTDKGDVPEGYKVSRKEKRNFPLILESPSPNQTSLYFCASSTTRTLNEKLFFGSGTQLSVL.

The chain carries TRBV9 and TRBJ2-2, with D unresolved. The CDR3 length is 14 residues. Germline loops: CDR1 SGDLS, CDR2 YYNGEE. Trimming removed 0 bases at V and 4 bases at J, with 7 bases between. CDR3 region: CASSVVGTTGELFF. Written as DNA, the CDR3 is TGTGCCAGCAGCGTAGTCGGAACCACCGGGGAGCTGTTTTTT.

This chain's CDR3 is CASSLDRRGEETQYF. For the CDR3, the DNA is TGTGCCAGCAGCTTAGATCGCAGGGGGGAGGAGACCCAGTACTTC. The gene calls are TRBV7-7 and TRBJ2-5; a weak D match, TRBD1 (7 bases). Germline CDR1 reads SSHAT; CDR2 reads FNYEAQ (reference sequence). This CDR3 region has 15 residues. Deletions cut 1 base from V and 5 bases from J, with 14 bases between.

The rearrangement joins TRBV10-3 to TRBJ2-5; 11 nucleotides match TRBD1. Trimming at V came to 3 bases and at J to 5 bases, leaving 5 bases not matched to a gene. Looked up from germline, CDR1 is ENHRY and CDR2 is SYGVKD. This CDR3 comprises 15 residues. CDR3 loop: CAISEKDRGQETQYF. CDR3 DNA: TGTGCCATCAGTGAAAAGGACAGGGGGCAGGAGACCCAGTACTTC.

V usage is TRBV4-2 and J usage is TRBJ2-7, with D possibly matching TRBD1 (5 bases). Trimming pared 0 bases from V and 6 bases from J, leaving 9 bases between. The CDR3 contains 13 residues. CDR1 is LGHNA and CDR2 is YNFKEQ in the germline V gene. In nucleotides, the CDR3 is TGTGCCAGCAGCCAAGATTTAACAGGCGAGCAGTACTTC. Translating it yields CASSQDLTGEQYF.

The CDR3 DNA reads as TGCAGCGTTGAAAAGTTGGGGGGGAGCTCCTACGAGCAGTACTTC. Translation: CSVEKLGGSSYEQYF. The chain links TRBV29-1 to TRBJ2-7; 7 bases fit TRBD2. CDR1 is SQVTM, CDR2 ANQGSEA, per germline. With 2 bases clipped from V and 0 bases from J, the junction kept 7 bases outside the gene matches. The CDR3 extends over 15 amino acids.